This TCR beta chain was recovered during a study of Ad26.COV2.S vaccination and SARS-CoV-2 variants. Study results and caveats: Across vaccine and placebo recipients, the breadth of non-spike TCRs was similar.

A word on this clone: The antigen is not known.

Treatment: roughly 18 received Ad26.COV2.S at low or high dose, single or two shots; several received placebo; per-sample allocation not given. Samples came from day 63 after the first vaccine or placebo injection. Donor was an adult aged 18-55 years in Boston. TCRdb's copy holds only in-frame clones and misses some; the assay was immunoSEQ multiplex PCR. The sample has 400,000 to 450,000 clones, around 92% seen once. V shed 5 bases, J shed 4 bases, and the junction held 7 bases outside the gene matches. Per germline, CDR1 LNHDA and CDR2 SQIVND (reference sequence). CDR3 length: 15 amino acids. The chain links TRBV19 to TRBJ1-1; the match to TRBD1 covers 10 bases. The clonotype comes from a person aged 18 to 59 who received the Ad26.COV2.S COVID-19 vaccine or a placebo. The specimen comprised peripheral blood, sampled in a trial of Ad26.COV2.S vaccine versus placebo. The CDR3 DNA sequence: TGTGCCAGTAGTCGGGACAGGGGTTCGGGCACTGAAGCTTTCTTT. Residues: CASSRDRGSGTEAFF.